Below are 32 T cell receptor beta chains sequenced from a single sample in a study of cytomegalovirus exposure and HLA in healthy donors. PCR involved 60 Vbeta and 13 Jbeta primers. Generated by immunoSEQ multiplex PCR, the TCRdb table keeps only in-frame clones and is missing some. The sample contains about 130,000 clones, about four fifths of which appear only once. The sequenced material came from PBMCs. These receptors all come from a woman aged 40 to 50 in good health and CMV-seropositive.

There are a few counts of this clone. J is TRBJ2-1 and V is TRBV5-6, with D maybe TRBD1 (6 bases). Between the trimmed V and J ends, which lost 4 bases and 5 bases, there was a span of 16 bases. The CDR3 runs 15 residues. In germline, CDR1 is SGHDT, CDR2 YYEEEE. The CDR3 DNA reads TGTGCCAGCAGCCCGCGAGGGGGAAGAAACAATGAGCAGTTCTTC. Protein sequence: CASSPRGGRNNEQFF.

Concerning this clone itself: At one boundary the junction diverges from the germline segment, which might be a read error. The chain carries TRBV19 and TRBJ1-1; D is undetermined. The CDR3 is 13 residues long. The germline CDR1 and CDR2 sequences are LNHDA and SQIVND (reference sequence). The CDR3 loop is CASSILLNSEAFF. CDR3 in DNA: TGTGCCAGTAGTATCCTCCTAAACAGTGAAGCTTTCTTT.

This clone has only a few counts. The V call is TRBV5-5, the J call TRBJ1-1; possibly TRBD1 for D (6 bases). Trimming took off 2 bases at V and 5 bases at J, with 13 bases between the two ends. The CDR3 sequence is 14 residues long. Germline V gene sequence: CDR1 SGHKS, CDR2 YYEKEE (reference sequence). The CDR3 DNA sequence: TGTGCCAGCAGCTTATTTGGGGGCGAAACTGAAGCTTTCTTT. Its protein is CASSLFGGETEAFF. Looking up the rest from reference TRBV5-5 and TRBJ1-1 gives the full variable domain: DAGVTQSPTHLIKTRGQQVTLRCSPISGHKSVSWYQQVLGQGPQFIFQYYEKEERGRGNFPDRFSARQFPNYSSELNVNALLLGDSALYLCASSLFGGETEAFFGQGTRLTVV.

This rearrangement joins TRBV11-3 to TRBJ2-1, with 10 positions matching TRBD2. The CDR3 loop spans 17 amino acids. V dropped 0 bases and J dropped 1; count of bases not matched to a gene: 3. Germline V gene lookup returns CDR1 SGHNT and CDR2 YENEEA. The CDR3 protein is CASSLDLAGESYNEQFF. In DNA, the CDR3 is TGTGCCAGCAGCTTAGACCTAGCGGGAGAGTCCTACAATGAGCAGTTCTTC.

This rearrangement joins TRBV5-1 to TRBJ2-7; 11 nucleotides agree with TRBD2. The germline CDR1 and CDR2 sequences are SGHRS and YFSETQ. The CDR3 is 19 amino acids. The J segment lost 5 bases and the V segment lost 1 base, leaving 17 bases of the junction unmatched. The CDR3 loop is CASSLSVLAGAQREHEQYF. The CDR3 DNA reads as TGCGCCAGCAGCTTGTCGGTACTAGCGGGAGCCCAGAGGGAGCACGAGCAGTACTTC.

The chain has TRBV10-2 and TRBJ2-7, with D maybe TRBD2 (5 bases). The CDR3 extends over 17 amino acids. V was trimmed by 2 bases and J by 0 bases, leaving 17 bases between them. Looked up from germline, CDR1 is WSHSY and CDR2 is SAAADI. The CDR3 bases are TGCGCCAGCAGTGAGCCCCAAGGCGGGCTACTCTCCTACGAGCAGTACTTC. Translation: CASSEPQGGLLSYEQYF.

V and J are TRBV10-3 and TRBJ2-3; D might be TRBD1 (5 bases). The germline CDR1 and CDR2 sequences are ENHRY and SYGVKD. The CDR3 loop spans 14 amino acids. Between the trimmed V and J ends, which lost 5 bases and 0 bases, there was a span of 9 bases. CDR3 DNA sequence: TGTGCCATCAGTATGCAGGGTAGCACAGATACGCAGTATTTT. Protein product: CAISMQGSTDTQYF.

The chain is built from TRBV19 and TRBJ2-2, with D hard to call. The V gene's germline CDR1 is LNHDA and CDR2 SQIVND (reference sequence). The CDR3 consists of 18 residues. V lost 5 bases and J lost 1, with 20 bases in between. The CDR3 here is CASSPLPARERNTGELFF. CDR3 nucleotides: TGTGCCAGTAGTCCCCTTCCGGCTAGAGAAAGGAACACCGGGGAGCTGTTTTTT.

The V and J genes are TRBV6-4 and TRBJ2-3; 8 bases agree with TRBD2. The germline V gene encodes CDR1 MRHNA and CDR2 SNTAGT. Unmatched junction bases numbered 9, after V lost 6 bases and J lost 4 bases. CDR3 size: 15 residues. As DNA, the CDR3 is TGTGCCAGCAGCTTTTCAAGCGGGGGCGCAGATACGCAGTATTTT. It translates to CASSFSSGGADTQYF.

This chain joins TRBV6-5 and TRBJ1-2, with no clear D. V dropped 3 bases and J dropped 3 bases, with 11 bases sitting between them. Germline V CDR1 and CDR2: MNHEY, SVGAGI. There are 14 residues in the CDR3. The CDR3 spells CASSYYEGDYGYTF. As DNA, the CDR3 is TGTGCCAGCAGTTATTATGAAGGAGACTATGGCTACACCTTC.

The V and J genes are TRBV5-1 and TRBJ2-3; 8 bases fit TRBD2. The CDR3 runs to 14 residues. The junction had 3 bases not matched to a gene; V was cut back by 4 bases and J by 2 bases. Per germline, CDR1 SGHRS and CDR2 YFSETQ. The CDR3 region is CASSRGGYTDTQYF. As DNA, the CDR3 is TGCGCCAGCAGCCGGGGGGGGTACACAGATACGCAGTATTTT.

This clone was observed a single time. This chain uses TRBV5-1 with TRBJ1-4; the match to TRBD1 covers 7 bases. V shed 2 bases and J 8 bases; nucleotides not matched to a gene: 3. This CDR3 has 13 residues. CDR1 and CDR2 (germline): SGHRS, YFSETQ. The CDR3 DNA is TGCGCCAGCAGCTTTTTACAGGGGGAAAAACTGTTTTTT. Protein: CASSFLQGEKLFF.

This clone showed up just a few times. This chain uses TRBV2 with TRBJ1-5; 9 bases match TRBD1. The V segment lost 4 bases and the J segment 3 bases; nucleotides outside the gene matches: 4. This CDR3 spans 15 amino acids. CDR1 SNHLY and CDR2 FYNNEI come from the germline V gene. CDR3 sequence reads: CASSGGQGDNQPQHF. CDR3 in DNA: TGTGCCAGCAGTGGGGGACAGGGCGACAATCAGCCCCAGCATTTT.

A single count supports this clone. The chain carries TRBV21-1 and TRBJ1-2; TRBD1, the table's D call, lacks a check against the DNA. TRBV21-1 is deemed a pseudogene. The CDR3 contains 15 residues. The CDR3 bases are TGTGCCAGCAGCCTTCGGACAGGGGCTAACTATGGCTACACCTTC. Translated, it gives CASSLRTGANYGYTF.

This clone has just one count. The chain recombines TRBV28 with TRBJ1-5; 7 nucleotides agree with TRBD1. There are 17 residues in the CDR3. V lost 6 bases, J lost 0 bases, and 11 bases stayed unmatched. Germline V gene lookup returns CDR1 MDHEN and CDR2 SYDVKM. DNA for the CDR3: TGTGCCAGCAGCCCAGGGTGGAGGGGGCTTAGCAATCAGCCCCAGCATTTT. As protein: CASSPGWRGLSNQPQHF.

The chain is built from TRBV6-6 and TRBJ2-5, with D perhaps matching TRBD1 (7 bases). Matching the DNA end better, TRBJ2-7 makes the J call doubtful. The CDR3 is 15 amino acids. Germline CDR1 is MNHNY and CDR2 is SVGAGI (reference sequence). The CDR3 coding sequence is TGTGCCAGCAGGTCGCGCGGGGACAGCTCCTACGAGCAGTACTTC. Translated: CASRSRGDSSYEQYF.

The CDR3, as DNA: TGTGCCAGCAGCTTATTTACAGGGGGCCTGGCAGATACGCAGTATTTT. It is translated as CASSLFTGGLADTQYF. This rearrangement joins TRBV13 to TRBJ2-3, with 9 bases aligning to TRBD1. The CDR3 length is 16 residues. CDR1 PRHDT and CDR2 FYEKMQ come from the germline V gene (reference sequence). With 2 bases clipped from V and 4 bases from J, the junction kept 7 bases outside the gene matches.

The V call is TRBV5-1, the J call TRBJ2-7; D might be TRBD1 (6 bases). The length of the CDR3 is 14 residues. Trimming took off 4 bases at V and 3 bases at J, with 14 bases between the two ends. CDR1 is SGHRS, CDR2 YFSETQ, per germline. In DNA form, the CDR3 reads TGCGCCAGCAGCCAACAGGGTAGGGTCTACGAGCAGTACTTC. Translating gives CASSQQGRVYEQYF.

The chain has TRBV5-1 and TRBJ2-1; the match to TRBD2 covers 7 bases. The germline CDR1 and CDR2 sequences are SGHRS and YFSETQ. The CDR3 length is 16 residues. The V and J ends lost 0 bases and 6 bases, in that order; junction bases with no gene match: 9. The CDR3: CASSLVGGRITNEQFF. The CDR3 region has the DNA TGCGCCAGCAGCTTGGTGGGCGGGAGAATAACCAATGAGCAGTTCTTC.

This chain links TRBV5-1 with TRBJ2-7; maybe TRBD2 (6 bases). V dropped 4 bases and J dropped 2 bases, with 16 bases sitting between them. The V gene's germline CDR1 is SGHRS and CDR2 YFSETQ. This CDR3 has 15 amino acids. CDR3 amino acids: CASSPSGGRTYEQYF. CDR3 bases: TGCGCCAGCAGCCCGTCTGGGGGGAGGACCTACGAGCAGTACTTC.

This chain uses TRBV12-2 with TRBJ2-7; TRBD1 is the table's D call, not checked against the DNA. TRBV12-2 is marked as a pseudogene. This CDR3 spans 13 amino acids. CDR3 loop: CASRFTGRYEQYF. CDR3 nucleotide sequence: TGTGCAAGTCGCTTTACAGGTAGGTACGAGCAGTACTTC.

The CDR3 sequence is CASSQAGQGSNSPLHF. The CDR3 DNA is TGCGCCAGCAGCCAAGCGGGACAGGGTAGTAATTCACCCCTCCACTTT. The chain employs TRBV4-1 and TRBJ1-6; 9 positions match TRBD1. The ends lost 1 base at V and 6 bases at J; junction bases unmatched: 4. CDR3 length equals 16 residues. The germline V gene encodes CDR1 MGHRA and CDR2 YSYEKL.

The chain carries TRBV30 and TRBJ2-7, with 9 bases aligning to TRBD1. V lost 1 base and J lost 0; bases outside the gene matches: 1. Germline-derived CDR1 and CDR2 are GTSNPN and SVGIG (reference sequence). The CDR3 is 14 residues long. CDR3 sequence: CAWSGQGVSYEQYF. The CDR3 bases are TGTGCCTGGAGTGGACAGGGGGTCTCCTACGAGCAGTACTTC. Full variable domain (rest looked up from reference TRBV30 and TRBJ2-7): SQTIHQWPATLVQPVGSPLSLECTVEGTSNPNLYWYRQAAGRGLQLLFYSVGIGQISSEVPQNLSASRPQDRQFILSSKKLLLSDSGFYLCAWSGQGVSYEQYFGPGTRLTVT.

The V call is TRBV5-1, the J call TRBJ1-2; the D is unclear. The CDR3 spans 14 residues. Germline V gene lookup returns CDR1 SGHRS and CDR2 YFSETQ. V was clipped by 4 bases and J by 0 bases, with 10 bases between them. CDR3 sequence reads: CASSNTFSNYGYTF. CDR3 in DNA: TGCGCCAGCAGCAACACCTTCTCTAACTATGGCTACACCTTC.

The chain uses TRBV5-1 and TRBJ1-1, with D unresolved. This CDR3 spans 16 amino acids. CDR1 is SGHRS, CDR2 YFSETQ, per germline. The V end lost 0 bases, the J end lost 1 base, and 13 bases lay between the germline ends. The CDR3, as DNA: TGCGCCAGCAGCTTGGTTCGACCTACAGAGAACACTGAAGCTTTCTTT. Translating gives CASSLVRPTENTEAFF.

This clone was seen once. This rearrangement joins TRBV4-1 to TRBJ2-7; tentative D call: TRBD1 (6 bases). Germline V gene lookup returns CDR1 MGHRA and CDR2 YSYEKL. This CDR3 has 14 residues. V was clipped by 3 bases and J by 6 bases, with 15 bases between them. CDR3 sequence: CASSHQAQGSEQYF. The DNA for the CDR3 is TGCGCCAGCAGCCACCAGGCACAGGGCAGCGAGCAGTACTTC.

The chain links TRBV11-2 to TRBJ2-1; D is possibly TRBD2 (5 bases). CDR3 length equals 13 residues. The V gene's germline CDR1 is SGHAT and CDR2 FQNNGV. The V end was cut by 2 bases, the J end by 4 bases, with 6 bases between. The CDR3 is CASSLTSYNEQFF. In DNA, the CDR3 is TGTGCCAGCAGCTTAACTAGTTACAATGAGCAGTTCTTC.

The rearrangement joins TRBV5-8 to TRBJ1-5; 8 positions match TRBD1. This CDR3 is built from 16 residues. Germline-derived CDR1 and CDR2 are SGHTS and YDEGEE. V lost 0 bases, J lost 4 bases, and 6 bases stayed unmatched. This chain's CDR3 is CASSLGAGGPNQPQHF. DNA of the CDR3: TGTGCCAGCAGCTTGGGGGCAGGGGGCCCGAATCAGCCCCAGCATTTT.

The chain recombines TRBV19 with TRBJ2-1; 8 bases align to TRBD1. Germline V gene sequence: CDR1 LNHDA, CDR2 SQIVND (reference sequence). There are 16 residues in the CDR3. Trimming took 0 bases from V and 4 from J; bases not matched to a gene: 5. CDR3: CASSIDPGTGYNEQFF. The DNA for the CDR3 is TGTGCCAGTAGTATAGATCCCGGGACAGGTTACAATGAGCAGTTCTTC.

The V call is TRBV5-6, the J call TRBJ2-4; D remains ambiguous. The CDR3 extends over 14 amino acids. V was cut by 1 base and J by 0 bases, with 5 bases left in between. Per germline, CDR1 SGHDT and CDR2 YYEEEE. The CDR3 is CASSLQLAKNIQYF. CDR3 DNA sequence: TGTGCCAGCAGCTTGCAGTTAGCCAAAAACATTCAGTACTTC.

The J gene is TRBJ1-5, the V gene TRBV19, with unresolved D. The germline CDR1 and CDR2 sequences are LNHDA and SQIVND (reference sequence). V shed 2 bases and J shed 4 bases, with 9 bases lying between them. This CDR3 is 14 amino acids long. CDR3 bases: TGTGCCAGTAGTATACGAGATTATAATCAGCCCCAGCATTTT. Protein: CASSIRDYNQPQHF.

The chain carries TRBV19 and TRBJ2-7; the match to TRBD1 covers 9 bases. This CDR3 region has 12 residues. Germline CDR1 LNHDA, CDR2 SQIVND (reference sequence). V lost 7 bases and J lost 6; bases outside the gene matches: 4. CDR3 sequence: CASTDRGGEQYF. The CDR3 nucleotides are TGTGCCAGTACGGACAGGGGTGGCGAGCAGTACTTC. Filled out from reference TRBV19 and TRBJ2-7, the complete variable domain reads DGGITQSPKYLFRKEGQNVTLSCEQNLNHDAMYWYRQDPGQGLRLIYYSQIVNDFQKGDIAEGYSVSREKKESFPLTVTSAQKNPTAFYLCASTDRGGEQYFGPGTRLTVT.